This TCR beta chain derives from a study of shared clonotypes between healthy human individuals. The CDR3 contains 14 residues. Trimming left V 6 bases short and J 8 bases short, with 16 bases between. Germline loops: CDR1 MNHNY, CDR2 SVGAGI (reference sequence). Only in-frame clones appear in the TCRdb table, and some are missing; sequencing was by immunoSEQ multiplex PCR. The sample comprises roughly 1 million clones, about 75% of which are singletons, and about 1.5% rests with the top ten. The receptor's source is a man between 18 and 35 years old in good health. The specimen was memory CD4+ T cells sorted from blood. The subset here: CD45RA-negative fraction. V and J are TRBV6-6 and TRBJ2-2; D unresolved. In DNA, the CDR3 is TGTGCCAGCAGAACCCCTAGTGGGTCTGGGGAGCTGTTTTTT. Its translation is CASRTPSGSGELFF.